This T cell receptor beta chain was sequenced during a study of blood T cell repertoires in COVID-19. CDR3 size: 13 residues. CDR1 and CDR2 (germline): SGDLS, YYNGEE. The trim removed 3 bases at V and 4 bases at J, leaving 3 bases unmatched. Profiling relied on immunoSEQ multiplex PCR, and the TCRdb table lists in-frame clones only, not all of them. The sample consists of some 200,000 clones, approximately 80% of them appearing once. This clonotype was sampled from a human donor in a cohort sampled during active COVID-19. The V gene is TRBV9, the J gene TRBJ1-2, with 7 bases that match TRBD1. Input material: peripheral blood. The CDR3 DNA follows: TGTGCCAGCAGCGCCTGGGACAGCTATGGCTACACCTTC. This gives the protein CASSAWDSYGYTF.